The clone carrying this TCR beta chain was detected only once. Its specificity is unknown. The data originate from a study of cytomegalovirus exposure and HLA in healthy donors. Overall study context: An earlier analysis identified more than 95 million unique TCR beta sequences in approximately 190 million T cells. Study outcomes and limitations: A later analysis found common viral pathogens apparently linked to several of the most significant clusters.

This CDR3 has 16 residues. V lost 4 bases and J lost 0, with 16 bases in between. Looked up from germline, CDR1 is MGHRA and CDR2 is YSYEKL. The PCR was carried out with 60 Vbeta primers and 13 Jbeta primers. Sequenced by immunoSEQ multiplex PCR; TCRdb stores in-frame clones only, minus some. The profile shows over 120,000 clones, about two thirds of them singletons. These donors counted as nominally healthy when sampled, but unrecorded immune exposures were likely. Sequences were obtained from PBMCs. This sequence joins TRBV4-1 and TRBJ2-7, with D perhaps TRBD2 (6 bases). This TCR came from a woman aged 60-75 years in good health and CMV-seropositive. For the CDR3, the DNA is TGCGCCAGCAGCCTTCCCCGGGACTCTAGCTCCTACGAGCAGTACTTC. It encodes CASSLPRDSSSYEQYF.